This T cell receptor (beta chain) came from a study of cytomegalovirus exposure and HLA in healthy donors. Study-level findings and limits: As a later analysis showed, several of the most significant clusters appeared to be linked to common viral pathogens. The study reported that TCR beta sequences accurately predicted HLA-A and HLA-B alleles in most subjects. Per a later analysis, HLA-associated TCR beta chains showed more clonal expansion than other, equally common TCR beta chains.

The length of the CDR3 is 14 residues. The germline gives CDR1 LNHDA, CDR2 SQIVND (reference sequence). V shed 11 bases, J shed 0 bases, and the junction held 7 bases outside the gene matches. Comments on this clone: Its antigen is as yet unknown.

13 Jbeta primers and 60 Vbeta primers were used for the PCR. Here immunoSEQ multiplex PCR was the method, and the copy in TCRdb shows in-frame clones only, minus some. This table has about 110,000 clones, 80% to 90% appearing once. The sample taken for sequencing was PBMCs. The chain joins TRBV19 to TRBJ1-2; 9 positions agree with TRBD1. This receptor was obtained from a man in his fifties or sixties in good health and CMV-seronegative. The CDR3: CAAGDRGSNYGYTF. The CDR3 DNA sequence: TGTGCCGCCGGTGACAGGGGGTCTAACTATGGCTACACCTTC.